This passage covers 19 T cell receptor beta chains from one sample sequenced in a study of CD8+ T cells in alopecia areata. cDNA serving as the sequencing template came from extracted, reverse transcribed RNA. Sequenced by immunoSEQ multiplex PCR; TCRdb stores in-frame clones only, minus some. The table lists approximately 200,000 clones, around 56% of them singletons, with approximately 0.7% in the top ten. Described treatment: oral pan-JAK inhibitor, 5-10 mg twice daily. Sample: CD4+ T cells sorted from blood, taken at week 4, from a patient treated with tofacitinib. These TCRs come from a human donor with alopecia areata.

This sequence joins TRBV5-6 and TRBJ2-1; 8 nucleotides match TRBD2. With 4 bases clipped from V and 9 bases from J, the junction kept 18 bases outside the gene matches. Germline V gene data show CDR1 as SGHDT and CDR2 as YYEEEE. There are 17 residues in the CDR3. CDR3 protein: CASSPFHGGSSGSEQFF. In DNA, the CDR3 is TGTGCCAGCAGCCCTTTTCACGGGGGCTCAAGCGGGAGTGAGCAGTTCTTC.

This rearrangement joins TRBV7-2 to TRBJ2-5, with no clear D. Germline CDR1 and CDR2: SGHTA and FQGNSA. The CDR3 runs 12 residues. The V and J ends lost 5 bases and 5 bases respectively, with 9 bases between them. The CDR3 region has the DNA TGTGCCAGCAGCCCCCTCAGGGAGACCCAGTACTTC. Translating gives CASSPLRETQYF. Using reference TRBV7-2 and TRBJ2-5 for the parts outside the CDR3, the full variable domain is GAGVSQSPSNKVTEKGKDVELRCDPISGHTALYWYRQSLGQGLEFLIYFQGNSAPDKSGLPSDRFSAERTGGSVSTLTIQRTQQEDSAVYLCASSPLRETQYFGPGTRLLVL.

This chain joins TRBV7-9 and TRBJ2-1, with D perhaps matching TRBD2 (6 bases). Germline V gene data show CDR1 as SEHNR and CDR2 as FQNEAQ (reference sequence). The CDR3 runs 15 residues. V was clipped by 5 bases and J by 2 bases, with 13 bases between them. CDR3 DNA sequence: TGTGCCAGCAGCGAGGAGCGGGTCACCTACAATGAGCAGTTCTTC. Encoded protein: CASSEERVTYNEQFF.

This chain connects TRBV11-2 to TRBJ1-2, with D uncertain. CDR3 length: 12 residues. In germline, CDR1 is SGHAT, CDR2 FQNNGV. V was shortened by 3 bases and J by 0 bases, with 2 bases between the two germline ends. CDR3 sequence reads: CASSFSNYGYTF. CDR3 DNA: TGTGCCAGCAGCTTCTCTAACTATGGCTACACCTTC.

This clone was counted a few times. CDR3 residues: CASSQGGAVIEQFF. Here the CDR3 DNA reads TGTGCCAGCTCGCAGGGGGGCGCGGTCATTGAGCAGTTCTTC. J is TRBJ2-1 and V is TRBV25-1, with D tentatively TRBD1 (7 bases). The CDR3 is made up of 14 amino acids. V was pared by 8 bases and J by 9 bases, with 20 bases between. Germline CDR1 and CDR2: MGHDK and SYGVNS.

This clone occurred many times. The chain combines TRBV7-9 with TRBJ2-5, with no clear D. The CDR3 runs to 13 residues. Germline V gene lookup returns CDR1 SEHNR and CDR2 FQNEAQ (reference sequence). Trimming pared 2 bases from V and 5 bases from J, leaving 9 bases between. The CDR3 DNA reads as TGTGCCAGCAGCTTACTCGCGGCCGAGACCCAGTACTTC. The encoded protein is CASSLLAAETQYF.

This sequence joins TRBV7-8 and TRBJ2-1; TRBD2 matches at 7 bases. This CDR3 spans 14 amino acids. Germline V gives CDR1 SGHVS, CDR2 FQNEAQ. V lost 10 bases, J lost 9 bases, and 15 bases stayed unmatched. Written as DNA, the CDR3 is TGTGCCACCTTTAGCGGGTCCAGACCCGGTGAGCAGTTCTTC. Residues: CATFSGSRPGEQFF.

The rearrangement joins TRBV5-1 to TRBJ2-1; 8 bases are a match to TRBD2. The length of the CDR3 is 17 residues. CDR1 and CDR2 from the germline V gene are SGHRS and YFSETQ. With V trimmed by 3 bases and J by 4 bases, 12 bases remained unmatched. The CDR3 protein is CASSSQGTGTRYNEQFF. The CDR3 DNA follows: TGCGCCAGCAGCTCCCAGGGGACCGGGACTAGATACAATGAGCAGTTCTTC.

This chain uses TRBV30 with TRBJ2-3; D is ambiguous. Trimming took off 2 bases at V and 4 bases at J, with 19 bases between the two ends. CDR3 length: 16 residues. CDR1 GTSNPN and CDR2 SVGIG come from the germline V gene (reference sequence). In DNA form, the CDR3 reads TGTGCCTGGAGTTTTAGGCAGGTCAAGAGCGCAGATACGCAGTATTTT. Translating gives CAWSFRQVKSADTQYF.

This clone has at least ten counts. CDR3 in DNA: TGTGCCAGCAGCGTAGGGTCCGGAGGCACGGGCTACACCTTC. Encoded protein: CASSVGSGGTGYTF. The chain combines TRBV9 with TRBJ1-2, with D hard to call. This CDR3 is built from 14 residues. Germline V CDR1 and CDR2: SGDLS, YYNGEE. Trimming took 0 bases from V and 8 from J, leaving 14 bases between them.

The chain employs TRBV9 and TRBJ2-7, with 8 bases that match TRBD1. The V and J ends lost 4 bases and 2 bases, in that order; junction bases with no gene match: 14. CDR1 and CDR2 (germline): SGDLS, YYNGEE. CDR3 size: 17 residues. The CDR3: CASSPQGASRLPYEQYF. CDR3 sequence (DNA): TGTGCCAGCAGCCCCCAGGGGGCTAGCAGATTACCCTACGAGCAGTACTTC.

The chain employs TRBV18 and TRBJ1-2, with a tentative D call TRBD1 (5 bases). CDR1 is KGHSH and CDR2 is LQKENI in the germline V gene. Trimming pared 1 base from V and 4 bases from J, leaving 13 bases between. This CDR3 comprises 15 residues. Here the CDR3 reads CASSPRSGDLYGYTF. CDR3 bases: TGTGCCAGCTCACCACGGTCGGGGGACCTCTATGGCTACACCTTC.

The rearrangement uses TRBV30 and TRBJ2-5; D is uncertain. Germline CDR1 is GTSNPN and CDR2 is SVGIG (reference sequence). The CDR3 contains 14 residues. The V end lost 3 bases, the J end lost 5 bases, and 16 bases lay between the germline ends. CDR3 DNA: TGTGCCTGGAGCAGAGGTACCTCTCAGGAGACCCAGTACTTC. The encoded protein is CAWSRGTSQETQYF.

The J gene is TRBJ2-3, the V gene TRBV7-9; D perhaps matches TRBD2 (5 bases). In germline, CDR1 is SEHNR, CDR2 FQNEAQ (reference sequence). The CDR3 length is 14 residues. Trimming shortened V by 5 bases and J by 1 base, and 10 bases separated the two germline ends. The CDR3 nucleotides are TGTGCCAGCAGCGTCGCGGAGGGCACAGATACGCAGTATTTT. The encoded protein is CASSVAEGTDTQYF.

Notes on this clone: At the DNA level, this CDR3 is encoded by other sequences in the same sample as well. The chain is built from TRBV30 and TRBJ2-1; 8 nucleotides line up with TRBD2. This CDR3 contains 12 residues. V trimming: 4 bases; J trimming: 4 bases; junction bases outside the gene matches: 0. Germline V gene sequence: CDR1 GTSNPN, CDR2 SVGIG (reference sequence). The CDR3 is CAWTSGYNEQFF. The CDR3 DNA reads TGTGCCTGGACTAGCGGGTACAATGAGCAGTTCTTC.

This clone appeared a few times. This chain uses TRBV29-1 with TRBJ1-2; tentatively, D is TRBD1 (5 bases). Germline V gene lookup returns CDR1 SQVTM and CDR2 ANQGSEA. The CDR3 is 13 residues long. V lost 8 bases, J lost 1 base, and 14 bases lay in between. The CDR3 protein is CSLGDGYNYGYTF. The CDR3 DNA reads TGCAGCCTAGGGGACGGGTATAACTATGGCTACACCTTC.

The chain combines TRBV7-9 with TRBJ2-5; D call uncertain. V was trimmed by 4 bases and J by 0 bases, leaving 9 bases between them. CDR1 and CDR2 from the germline V gene are SEHNR and FQNEAQ (reference sequence). The CDR3 extends over 14 amino acids. The CDR3 reads CASSSRPDQETQYF. DNA for the CDR3: TGTGCCAGCAGCTCCAGACCAGACCAAGAGACCCAGTACTTC.

This clone is medium-sized by share. This chain uses TRBV14 with TRBJ2-4, with D possibly TRBD2 on 5 matching bases. CDR3 length equals 12 residues. Per germline, CDR1 SGHDN and CDR2 FVKESK. Trimming removed 4 bases from V and 8 bases from J, with 9 bases in between. This CDR3 is CASSPRGYIQYF. The CDR3 region has the DNA TGTGCCAGCAGCCCCCGGGGTTACATTCAGTACTTC. Full variable domain (remainder filled in from reference TRBV14 and TRBJ2-4): EAGVTQFPSHSVIEKGQTVTLRCDPISGHDNLYWYRRVMGKEIKFLLHFVKESKQDESGMPNNRFLAERTGGTYSTLKVQPAELEDSGVYFCASSPRGYIQYFGAGTRLSVL.

The chain recombines TRBV7-3 with TRBJ1-5; D unresolved. The germline CDR1 and CDR2 sequences are SGHTA and FQGTGA. The CDR3 totals 13 residues. V lost 9 bases and J lost 3, with 12 bases in between. The CDR3 reads CARTHTDNQPQHF. The CDR3 coding sequence is TGTGCCAGGACCCATACGGACAATCAGCCCCAGCATTTT.